One and the same sample provided the 20 T cell receptor beta chains below, sequenced in a study of OX40 agonist ivuxolimab in advanced cancers. TCRdb's copy holds only in-frame clones and misses some; the assay was immunoSEQ multiplex PCR. Of roughly 76,000 clones listed, around 83% are singletons. Here the sequenced sample was CD4+ or CD8+ T cells sorted from blood, taken in a trial of the OX40 agonist ivuxolimab. The receptor set was obtained from an adult with an advanced solid tumor such as melanoma, head and neck, liver or kidney cancer.

The chain employs TRBV11-1 and TRBJ1-1, with 7 bases that match TRBD1. CDR1 and CDR2 from the germline V gene are SGHAT and FQDESV (reference sequence). The CDR3 totals 14 residues. J gave up 0 bases and V 3 bases, and 1 base lay outside the gene matches. CDR3 in DNA: TGTGCCAGCAGCTTCGACAGGGTGAACACTGAAGCTTTCTTT. Its translation is CASSFDRVNTEAFF.

A single count supports this clone. J is TRBJ2-3 and V is TRBV27; TRBD1 is a possible D gene (6 bases). CDR3 size: 17 residues. V dropped 2 bases and J dropped 2 bases, with 17 bases sitting between them. Germline V lookup: CDR1 MNHEY, CDR2 SMNVEV (reference sequence). The CDR3 sequence: CASSLVGPDRITDTQYF. CDR3 DNA sequence: TGTGCCAGCAGTTTAGTGGGCCCGGACAGAATCACAGATACGCAGTATTTT.

The chain employs TRBV5-4 and TRBJ1-5; D is unclear. CDR3 length: 16 amino acids. Germline V gives CDR1 SGHNT, CDR2 YYREEE (reference sequence). V dropped 0 bases and J dropped 6 bases, with 16 bases sitting between them. The CDR3 DNA reads as TGTGCCAGCAGCTTGGGGGGAGGGTCGATAGGTCAGCCCCAGCATTTT. Residues: CASSLGGGSIGQPQHF. The entire variable domain, with the rest obtained from reference TRBV5-4 and TRBJ1-5, is as follows: ETGVTQSPTHLIKTRGQQVTLRCSSQSGHNTVSWYQQALGQGPQFIFQYYREEENGRGNFPPRFSGLQFPNYSSELNVNALELDDSALYLCASSLGGGSIGQPQHFGDGTRLSIL.

This clone was seen only once. The CDR3 DNA sequence: TGTGCCAGTAGTATAAGACAGGGGAGCTATGGCTACACCTTC. Translation: CASSIRQGSYGYTF. The genes are TRBV19 and TRBJ1-2; 8 bases align to TRBD1. The germline CDR1 and CDR2 sequences are LNHDA and SQIVND (reference sequence). The trim removed 2 bases at V and 4 bases at J, leaving 3 bases unmatched. The CDR3 spans 14 residues.

This rearrangement joins TRBV30 to TRBJ2-6; no reliable D call. Between the trimmed V and J ends, which lost 1 base and 0 bases, there was a span of 4 bases. CDR1 GTSNPN and CDR2 SVGIG come from the germline V gene (reference sequence). The CDR3 consists of 14 residues. The CDR3 loop is CAWSASSGANVLTF. The CDR3 DNA reads as TGTGCCTGGAGTGCATCCTCTGGGGCCAACGTCCTGACTTTC.

The rearrangement links TRBV9 to TRBJ1-1; 9 positions agree with TRBD1. The J segment lost 5 bases and the V segment lost 4 bases, leaving 6 bases of the junction unmatched. CDR1 and CDR2 (germline): SGDLS, YYNGEE. The CDR3 is 14 residues long. CDR3 coding DNA: TGTGCCAGCAGCCCCGGGACAGGGCGGACTGAAGCTTTCTTT. Its translation is CASSPGTGRTEAFF. Variable domain in full (rest from reference TRBV9 and TRBJ1-1): DSGVTQTPKHLITATGQRVTLRCSPRSGDLSVYWYQQSLDQGLQFLIQYYNGEERAKGNILERFSAQQFPDLHSELNLSSLELGDSALYFCASSPGTGRTEAFFGQGTRLTVV.

The chain is built from TRBV7-3 and TRBJ2-4; 12 bases agree with TRBD2. The V gene's germline CDR1 is SGHTA and CDR2 FQGTGA. V lost 5 bases, J lost 2 bases, and 7 bases stayed unmatched. The CDR3 is 17 amino acids. The CDR3 DNA is TGTGCCAGCAGCCGGACTAGCGGGATCGATCCCAAAAACATTCAGTACTTC. It is translated as CASSRTSGIDPKNIQYF.

This chain connects TRBV12-5 to TRBJ2-2, with no clear D. Germline V gene data show CDR1 as LGHNT and CDR2 as FRNRAP. The CDR3 extends over 13 amino acids. Trimming removed 1 base from V and 6 bases from J, with 6 bases in between. The CDR3 region is CASGLGVAGELFF. The CDR3, as DNA: TGTGCTAGTGGTTTGGGAGTTGCCGGGGAGCTGTTTTTT.

V gene TRBV11-2 combines with J gene TRBJ2-3; D might be TRBD1 (6 bases). The CDR3 is made up of 14 amino acids. V lost 3 bases, J lost 7 bases, and 14 bases lay in between. Looked up from germline, CDR1 is SGHAT and CDR2 is FQNNGV. CDR3 region: CASSLFRGMNTQYF. CDR3 coding DNA: TGTGCCAGCAGCTTGTTCAGGGGTATGAATACGCAGTATTTT.

The chain recombines TRBV19 with TRBJ1-2, with D perhaps TRBD1 (5 bases). CDR1 LNHDA and CDR2 SQIVND come from the germline V gene (reference sequence). The CDR3 is 12 amino acids. With 8 bases removed from V and 4 bases from J, the gap between germline ends came to 11 bases. In DNA, the CDR3 is TGTGCCAGTTCAACAGGAACCTATGGCTACACCTTC. Protein product: CASSTGTYGYTF.

The CDR3 DNA reads TGTGCCAGCAGTTACCGTTGGCGGTCGGGAGGTGGCTACACCTTC. This encodes CASSYRWRSGGGYTF. V and J are TRBV6-6 and TRBJ1-2, with D hard to call. Germline CDR1 and CDR2: MNHNY and SVGAGI (reference sequence). V gave up 2 bases and J gave up 7 bases, with 17 bases separating them. This CDR3 has 15 residues.

V and J are TRBV6-5 and TRBJ2-5; D remains unclear. CDR1 and CDR2 from the germline V gene are MNHEY and SVGAGI. The CDR3 has 13 residues. V was cut by 6 bases and J by 5 bases, with 13 bases left in between. The CDR3 loop reads CASRRDSRETQYF. CDR3 coding DNA: TGTGCCAGCAGACGAGACTCTCGGGAGACCCAGTACTTC.

This clone has a single count. This chain links TRBV2 with TRBJ2-7; 7 bases map to TRBD1. The length of the CDR3 is 15 residues. CDR1 SNHLY and CDR2 FYNNEI come from the germline V gene. V lost 6 bases to trimming and J lost 3 bases; unmatched junction nucleotides: 11. The CDR3 is CASRQNEQGNYEQYF. The CDR3 DNA reads as TGTGCCAGCAGACAAAACGAACAGGGGAACTACGAGCAGTACTTC.

The genes are TRBV7-2 and TRBJ2-6; D might be TRBD1 or TRBD2, each matching 5 bases. The CDR3 has 15 residues. V was pared by 4 bases and J by 7 bases, with 14 bases between. Germline CDR1 reads SGHTA; CDR2 reads FQGNSA. CDR3 coding DNA: TGTGCCAGCAGCTCAGGGACGGCAGACGCCAACGTCCTGACTTTC. Amino acid sequence: CASSSGTADANVLTF.

This sequence joins TRBV1 and TRBJ2-7; the DNA was not used to check the table's D call, TRBD2. TRBV1 is a known pseudogene. The CDR3 is 16 residues long. CDR3 nucleotide sequence: TGCACCAGCAGCCAAGAGGGGCGGGAGTCGTGCTACGAGCAGTACTTC. Translated: CTSSQEGRESCYEQYF.

The rearrangement links TRBV11-2 to TRBJ2-3; 11 bases are shared with TRBD2. CDR3 size: 17 residues. J gave up 2 bases and V 5 bases, and 9 bases lay outside the gene matches. CDR1 SGHAT and CDR2 FQNNGV come from the germline V gene. The CDR3 sequence: CASSPRTSGWNTDTQYF. CDR3 nucleotide sequence: TGTGCCAGCAGCCCTAGGACTAGCGGGTGGAACACAGATACGCAGTATTTT. Combining the CDR3 with reference TRBV11-2 and TRBJ2-3 gives the whole variable domain EAGVAQSPRYKIIEKRQSVAFWCNPISGHATLYWYQQILGQGPKLLIQFQNNGVVDDSQLPKDRFSAERLKGVDSTLKIQPAKLEDSAVYLCASSPRTSGWNTDTQYFGPGTRLTVL.

Only one count was recorded for this clone. The DNA for the CDR3 is TGTGCCAGTACGACCAGCCGAAGCTCCTACAATGAGCAGTTCTTC. Translating gives CASTTSRSSYNEQFF. V gene TRBV19 combines with J gene TRBJ2-1; no clear D gene. Germline V CDR1 and CDR2: LNHDA, SQIVND (reference sequence). Trimming removed 7 bases from V and 0 bases from J, with 13 bases in between. The CDR3 extends over 15 amino acids.

Regarding this clone: The junction departs from germline at one end; a sequencing error may be responsible. The chain has TRBV29-1 and TRBJ1-1; 9 bases agree with TRBD1. Germline V gene data show CDR1 as SQVTM and CDR2 as ANQGSEA. The CDR3 spans 12 residues. The CDR3, as DNA: TGCAGCGCCGCTTTGGCCGACTTAGACAGGGGGTTT. It specifies CSAALADLDRGF.

The rearrangement joins TRBV6-5 to TRBJ1-2; D ambiguous. Looked up from germline, CDR1 is MNHEY and CDR2 is SVGAGI. The CDR3 covers 11 residues. V lost 6 bases and J 8 bases, leaving 10 bases between the germline ends. In DNA, the CDR3 is TGTGCCAGCAGGAACGCCGCCGGCTACACCTTC. Translating gives CASRNAAGYTF.

This clone was recorded only once. This chain uses TRBV19 with TRBJ1-1, with D perhaps TRBD1 (6 bases). The CDR3 loop spans 13 amino acids. V was shortened by 5 bases and J by 4 bases, with 11 bases between the two germline ends. CDR1 is LNHDA and CDR2 is SQIVND in the germline V gene (reference sequence). CDR3 sequence (DNA): TGTGCCAGTAGTGAAACAGGGTTCACTGAAGCTTTCTTT. Protein: CASSETGFTEAFF.